The 17 T cell receptor beta chains below were found in one sample sequenced in a study of T cell responses to AZD1222 COVID-19 vaccine. Data came from immunoSEQ multiplex PCR; TCRdb stores just in-frame clones and leaves some out. The table has fewer than 55,000 clones, over 80% seen once. The specimen was peripheral blood, collected on day 0 of AZD1222 vaccination. These receptors all stem from an adult in good health.

This clone appeared a few times. The chain employs TRBV15 and TRBJ1-1; a weak D match, TRBD1 (5 bases). This CDR3 has 15 residues. The V gene's germline CDR1 is LNHNV and CDR2 YYDKDF (reference sequence). The V gene lost 0 bases and the J gene lost 0 bases, with 8 bases spanning the gap. The CDR3 bases are TGTGCCACCAGCAGAGACGGGACGGTGAACACTGAAGCTTTCTTT. Translation: CATSRDGTVNTEAFF.

The rearrangement uses TRBV19 and TRBJ2-1, with TRBD1 identical over 9 bases. Per germline, CDR1 LNHDA and CDR2 SQIVND (reference sequence). There are 14 residues in the CDR3. With 3 bases clipped from V and 3 bases from J, the junction kept 0 bases outside the gene matches. The CDR3: CASSMTGGYNEQFF. The CDR3 DNA is TGTGCCAGTAGTATGACAGGGGGCTACAATGAGCAGTTCTTC.

The V and J genes are TRBV9 and TRBJ1-6; 8 nucleotides agree with TRBD1. This CDR3 contains 14 residues. Germline CDR1 SGDLS, CDR2 YYNGEE. V lost 3 bases and J lost 14; bases outside the gene matches: 10. CDR3 coding DNA: TGTGCCAGCAGCGCGGACAGGGCCAATGGGGCCCTCCACTTT. Its protein product is CASSADRANGALHF.

The CDR3 nucleotides read TGTGCCAGCAGCCCGACAGGGGTCACAATGAAGACCCAGTACTTC. Translated, it gives CASSPTGVTMKTQYF. This chain connects TRBV2 to TRBJ2-5; 8 nucleotides agree with TRBD1. Germline CDR1 SNHLY, CDR2 FYNNEI. J was trimmed by 6 bases and V by 6 bases; bases with no gene match: 12. The CDR3 length is 15 residues.

This clone has just one count. The CDR3 DNA follows: TGCGCCAGCAGTGGGGGTAGCGGGGTCTCCTACGAGCAGTACTTC. Protein sequence: CASSGGSGVSYEQYF. The chain combines TRBV10-1 with TRBJ2-7, with 8 nucleotides matching TRBD2. Germline V gene lookup returns CDR1 WNHNN and CDR2 SYGVQD (reference sequence). This CDR3 comprises 15 residues. The junction had 5 bases not matched to a gene; V was cut back by 4 bases and J by 0 bases.

The CDR3 DNA reads TGTGCCAGCAGTTACCCCGGGACAGCCGAGCAGTACTTC. Amino acids: CASSYPGTAEQYF. The chain combines TRBV6-5 with TRBJ2-7; 7 bases are shared with TRBD1. V lost 2 bases to trimming and J lost 6 bases; unmatched junction nucleotides: 4. Germline CDR1 is MNHEY and CDR2 is SVGAGI. The CDR3 runs 13 residues.

The chain links TRBV7-2 to TRBJ2-2, with D possibly being TRBD1 (6 bases). CDR3 length equals 16 residues. The germline V and J ends were trimmed by 0 bases and 0 bases, with 8 bases remaining between them. Germline V CDR1 and CDR2: SGHTA, FQGNSA. The CDR3 sequence is CASSLAPGANTGELFF. CDR3 nucleotide sequence: TGTGCCAGCAGCTTAGCCCCAGGGGCGAACACCGGGGAGCTGTTTTTT.

V usage is TRBV7-2 and J usage is TRBJ2-6; TRBD2 matches at 7 bases. Trimming removed 10 bases from V and 0 bases from J; junction bases left unmatched: 12. CDR3 length: 17 residues. The V gene's germline CDR1 is SGHTA and CDR2 FQGNSA. In DNA form, the CDR3 reads TGTGCCAACCTCCCTGGGGGGGTAGGCTCTGGGGCCAACGTCCTGACTTTC. It specifies CANLPGGVGSGANVLTF.

This clone has only a few counts. V and J are TRBV6-5 and TRBJ2-2; the D gene is possibly TRBD1 (6 bases). The CDR3 covers 13 residues. Germline V gives CDR1 MNHEY, CDR2 SVGAGI. V lost 6 bases, J lost 7 bases, and 12 bases lay in between. The CDR3 spells CASSGTRGGELFF. The CDR3 DNA reads TGTGCCAGCAGCGGGACACGAGGCGGGGAGCTGTTTTTT.

This chain joins TRBV2 and TRBJ2-5, with D possibly called TRBD1 or TRBD2 (6 bases each). Deletions cut 0 bases from V and 5 bases from J, with 19 bases between. CDR1 and CDR2 (germline): SNHLY, FYNNEI. The CDR3 is 17 residues long. The CDR3 DNA reads TGTGCCAGCAGTGAAGCGGGGGGCAGTGGCACGGGGGAGACCCAGTACTTC. Encoded protein: CASSEAGGSGTGETQYF.

The chain uses TRBV19 and TRBJ2-7, with TRBD2 identical over 10 bases. V trimming: 3 bases; J trimming: 6 bases; junction bases outside the gene matches: 5. The CDR3 is 14 amino acids. Germline CDR1 LNHDA, CDR2 SQIVND (reference sequence). The CDR3 protein is CASSILAGETEQYF. The CDR3 DNA sequence: TGTGCCAGTAGTATCCTAGCGGGAGAAACCGAGCAGTACTTC.

The chain uses TRBV7-9 and TRBJ2-6, with unresolved D. CDR1 is SEHNR and CDR2 is FQNEAQ in the germline V gene (reference sequence). CDR3 length equals 14 residues. The ends were cut back, 4 bases at V and 7 bases at J, with 11 bases in the middle. The CDR3 bases are TGTGCCAGCAGCTCGAGGCCGAAAGCCAACGTCCTGACTTTC. Its translation is CASSSRPKANVLTF.

The sample holds a few counts of this clone. The chain couples TRBV7-3 to TRBJ2-1; 10 bases are a match to TRBD1. This CDR3 contains 15 residues. Germline V gene sequence: CDR1 SGHTA, CDR2 FQGTGA. V was pared by 3 bases and J by 2 bases, with 1 base of the junction left unmatched. The CDR3 DNA sequence: TGTGCCAGCAGCTTGGGACAGGGGACCTACAATGAGCAGTTCTTC. This sequence encodes CASSLGQGTYNEQFF.

This clone showed up just once. The chain carries TRBV12-3 or TRBV12-4 and TRBJ2-2; no firm D call. V lost 5 bases and J lost 7, with 8 bases in between. This CDR3 region has 12 residues. CDR3 in DNA: TGTGCCAGCAGTAACAACGGCGGGGAGCTGTTTTTT. Its translation is CASSNNGGELFF.

This clone occurred a few times. Here the CDR3 DNA reads TGTGCCAGCTCACCAGAGCCTGTTGGGGAAAAACTGTTTTTT. Residues: CASSPEPVGEKLFF. This rearrangement joins TRBV18 to TRBJ1-4; the D is unclear. The CDR3 is 14 amino acids. Germline V gene sequence: CDR1 KGHSH, CDR2 LQKENI. V gave up 2 bases and J gave up 8 bases, with 12 bases separating them.

The J gene is TRBJ1-1, the V gene TRBV19; D gene ambiguous. The length of the CDR3 is 14 residues. Germline V CDR1 and CDR2: LNHDA, SQIVND (reference sequence). V shed 1 base and J shed 1 base, with 7 bases lying between them. This chain's CDR3 is CASSIGGRNTEAFF. The CDR3 nucleotides are TGTGCCAGTAGTATAGGCGGGAGGAACACTGAAGCTTTCTTT.

The chain combines TRBV7-9 with TRBJ1-1; unclear D gene. Germline CDR1 and CDR2: SEHNR and FQNEAQ (reference sequence). The length of the CDR3 is 14 residues. The ends were cut back, 5 bases at V and 1 base at J, with 11 bases in the middle. CDR3 in amino acids: CASSLGGPNTEAFF. The CDR3 nucleotides read TGTGCCAGCAGCCTCGGCGGTCCGAACACTGAAGCTTTCTTT.